This T cell receptor beta chain was observed in a study of T cell repertoires in cytomegalovirus infection. Trimming removed 1 base at V and 5 bases at J, with 15 bases between. Per germline, CDR1 SGHRS and CDR2 YFSETQ. CDR3 length: 15 amino acids. Findings and caveats of the study: Predominance within the ex vivo response was attributable to HLA-C-restricted CMV-specific TCR beta clonotypes.

This clonotype was recorded many times. The antigen remains undetermined. MiXCR, applied by TCRdb to the reads, yields one record per CDR3 protein. The sample has approximately 250,000 distinct CDR3 sequences; approximately 6.7% are singletons. This clonotype was obtained from a human donor in good health (CMV status not recorded). Some clones in this sample may be carry-over from other donors' samples. The gene calls are TRBV5-1 and TRBJ1-1; D unresolved. The specimen sequenced was PBMCs. CDR3: CASSLNPDGGTEAFF. As DNA, the CDR3 is TGCGCCAGCAGCTTGAACCCTGATGGAGGGACTGAAGCTTTCTTT.